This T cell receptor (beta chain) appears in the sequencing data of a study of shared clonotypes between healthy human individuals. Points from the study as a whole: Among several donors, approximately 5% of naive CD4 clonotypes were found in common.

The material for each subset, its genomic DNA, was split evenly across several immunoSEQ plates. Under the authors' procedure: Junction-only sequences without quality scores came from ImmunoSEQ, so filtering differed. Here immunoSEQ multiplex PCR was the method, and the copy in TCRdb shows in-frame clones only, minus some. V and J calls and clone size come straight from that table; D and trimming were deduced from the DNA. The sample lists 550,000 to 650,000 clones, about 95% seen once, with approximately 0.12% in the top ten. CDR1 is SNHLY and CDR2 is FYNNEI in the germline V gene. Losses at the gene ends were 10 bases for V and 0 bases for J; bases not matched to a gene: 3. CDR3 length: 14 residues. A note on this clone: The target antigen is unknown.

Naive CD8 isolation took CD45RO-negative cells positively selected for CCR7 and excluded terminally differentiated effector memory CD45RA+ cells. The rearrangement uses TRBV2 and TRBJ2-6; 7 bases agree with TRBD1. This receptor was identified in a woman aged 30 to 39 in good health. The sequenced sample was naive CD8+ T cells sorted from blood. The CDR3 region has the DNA TGTGCCACCCGGGACAGCTCTGGGGCCAACGTCCTGACTTTC. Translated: CATRDSSGANVLTF. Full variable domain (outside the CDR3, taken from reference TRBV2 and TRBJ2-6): EPEVTQTPSHQVTQMGQEVILRCVPISNHLYFYWYRQILGQKVEFLVSFYNNEISEKSEIFDDQFSVERPDGSNFTLKIRSTKLEDSAMYFCATRDSSGANVLTFGAGSRLTVL.